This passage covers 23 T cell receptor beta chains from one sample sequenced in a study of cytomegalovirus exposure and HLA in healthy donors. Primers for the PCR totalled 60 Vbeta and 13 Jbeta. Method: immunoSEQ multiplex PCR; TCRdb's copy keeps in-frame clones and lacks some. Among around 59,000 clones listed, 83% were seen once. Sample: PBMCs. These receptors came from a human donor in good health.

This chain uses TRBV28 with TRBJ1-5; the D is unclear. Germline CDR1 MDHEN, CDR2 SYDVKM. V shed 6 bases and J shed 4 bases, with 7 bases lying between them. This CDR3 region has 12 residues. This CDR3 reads CASSSGNQPQHF. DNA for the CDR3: TGTGCCAGCAGCTCAGGAAATCAGCCCCAGCATTTT.

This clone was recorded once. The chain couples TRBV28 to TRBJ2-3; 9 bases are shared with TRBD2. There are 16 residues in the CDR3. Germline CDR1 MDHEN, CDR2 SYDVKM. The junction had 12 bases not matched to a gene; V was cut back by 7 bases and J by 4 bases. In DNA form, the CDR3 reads TGTGCCAGCATTAAAAGTAGCGGGAGACCCTCAGATACGCAGTATTTT. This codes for CASIKSSGRPSDTQYF.

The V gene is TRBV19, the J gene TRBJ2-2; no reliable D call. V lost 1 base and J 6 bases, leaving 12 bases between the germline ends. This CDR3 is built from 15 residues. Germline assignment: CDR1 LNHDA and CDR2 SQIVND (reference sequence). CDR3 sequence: CASSIVSSYPGELFF. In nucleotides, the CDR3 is TGTGCCAGTAGTATAGTGAGTAGCTACCCCGGGGAGCTGTTTTTT.

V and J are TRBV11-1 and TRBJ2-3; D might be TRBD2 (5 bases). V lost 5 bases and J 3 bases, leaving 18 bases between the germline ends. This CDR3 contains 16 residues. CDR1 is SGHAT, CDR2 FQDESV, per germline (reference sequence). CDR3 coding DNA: TGTGCCAGCAGCGTGGGAGACGAAGTGGCAACAGATACGCAGTATTTT. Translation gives CASSVGDEVATDTQYF.

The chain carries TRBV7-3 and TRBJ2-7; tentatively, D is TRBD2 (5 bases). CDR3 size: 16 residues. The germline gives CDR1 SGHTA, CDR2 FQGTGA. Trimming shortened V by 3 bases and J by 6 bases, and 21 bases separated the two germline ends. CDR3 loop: CASSLGTPGSPTEQYF. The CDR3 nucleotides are TGTGCCAGCAGCTTGGGTACTCCGGGATCCCCCACCGAGCAGTACTTC.

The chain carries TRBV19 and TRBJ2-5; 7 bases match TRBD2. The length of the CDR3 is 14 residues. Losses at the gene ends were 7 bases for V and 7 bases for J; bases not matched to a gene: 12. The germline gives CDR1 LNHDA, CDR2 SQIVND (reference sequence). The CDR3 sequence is CASTPGGGFGTQYF. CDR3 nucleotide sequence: TGTGCCAGTACCCCTGGGGGAGGGTTCGGGACCCAGTACTTC.

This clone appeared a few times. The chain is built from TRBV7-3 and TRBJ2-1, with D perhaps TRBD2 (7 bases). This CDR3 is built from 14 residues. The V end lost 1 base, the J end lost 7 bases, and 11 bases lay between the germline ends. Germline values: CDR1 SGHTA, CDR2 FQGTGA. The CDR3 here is CASSLRGGTNEQFF. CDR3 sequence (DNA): TGTGCCAGCAGCTTAAGGGGGGGCACGAATGAGCAGTTCTTC. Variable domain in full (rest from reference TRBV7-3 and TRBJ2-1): GAGVSQTPSNKVTEKGKYVELRCDPISGHTALYWYRQSLGQGPEFLIYFQGTGAADDSGLPNDRFFAVRPEGSVSTLKIQRTERGDSAVYLCASSLRGGTNEQFFGPGTRLTVL.

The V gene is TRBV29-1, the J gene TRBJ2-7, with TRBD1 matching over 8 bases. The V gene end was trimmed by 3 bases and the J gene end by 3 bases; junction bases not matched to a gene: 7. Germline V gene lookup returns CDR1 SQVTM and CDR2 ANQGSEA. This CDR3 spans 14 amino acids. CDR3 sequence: CSVEPRQGLYEQYF. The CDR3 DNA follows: TGCAGCGTTGAGCCGAGACAGGGGCTCTACGAGCAGTACTTC.

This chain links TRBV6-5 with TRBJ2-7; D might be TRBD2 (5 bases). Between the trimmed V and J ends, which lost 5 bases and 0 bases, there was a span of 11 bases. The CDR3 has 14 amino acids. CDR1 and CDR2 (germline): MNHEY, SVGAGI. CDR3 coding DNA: TGTGCCAGCAGTGAGGACTGGAGCTCCTACGAGCAGTACTTC. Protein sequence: CASSEDWSSYEQYF.

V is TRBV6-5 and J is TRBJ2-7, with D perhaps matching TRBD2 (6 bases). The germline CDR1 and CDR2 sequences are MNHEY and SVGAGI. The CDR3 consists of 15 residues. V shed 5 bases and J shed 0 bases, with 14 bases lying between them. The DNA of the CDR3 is TGTGCCAGCAGTAGCCCGCGGGGAGACTCCTACGAGCAGTACTTC. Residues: CASSSPRGDSYEQYF.

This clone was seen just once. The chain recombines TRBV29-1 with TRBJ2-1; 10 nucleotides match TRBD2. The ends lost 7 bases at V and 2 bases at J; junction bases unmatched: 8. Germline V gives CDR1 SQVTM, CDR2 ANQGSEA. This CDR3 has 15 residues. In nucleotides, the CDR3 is TGCAGCGCCAGGACTAGCGGAGATACCTACAATGAGCAGTTCTTC. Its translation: CSARTSGDTYNEQFF.

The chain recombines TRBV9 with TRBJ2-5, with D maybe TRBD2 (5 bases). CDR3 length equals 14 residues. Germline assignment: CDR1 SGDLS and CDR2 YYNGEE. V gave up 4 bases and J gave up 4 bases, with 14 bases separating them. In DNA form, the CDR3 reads TGTGCCAGCAGCAACTCTAGGGAGCCAGAGACCCAGTACTTC. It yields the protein CASSNSREPETQYF.

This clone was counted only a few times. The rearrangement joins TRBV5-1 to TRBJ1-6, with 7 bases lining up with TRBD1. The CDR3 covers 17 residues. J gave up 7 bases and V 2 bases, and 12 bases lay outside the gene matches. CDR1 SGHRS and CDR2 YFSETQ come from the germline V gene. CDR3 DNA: TGCGCCAGCAGCTTCGTTGCGCAGGGGGAGCCCAATTCACCCCTCCACTTT. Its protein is CASSFVAQGEPNSPLHF.

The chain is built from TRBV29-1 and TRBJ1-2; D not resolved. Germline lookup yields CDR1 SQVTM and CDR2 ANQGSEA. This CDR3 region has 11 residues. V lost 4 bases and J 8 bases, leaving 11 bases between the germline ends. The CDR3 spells CSVGSHSGYTF. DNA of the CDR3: TGCAGCGTTGGGTCCCACTCCGGCTACACCTTC.

DNA for the CDR3: TGTGCCAGCAGTTACTTACAGGGCTATGGCTACACCTTC. Its protein product is CASSYLQGYGYTF. The chain recombines TRBV6-6 with TRBJ1-2; possibly TRBD1 for D (6 bases). Trimming removed 1 base at V and 4 bases at J, with 7 bases between. The CDR3 spans 13 residues. Per the germline V gene, CDR1 is MNHNY and CDR2 is SVGAGI (reference sequence).

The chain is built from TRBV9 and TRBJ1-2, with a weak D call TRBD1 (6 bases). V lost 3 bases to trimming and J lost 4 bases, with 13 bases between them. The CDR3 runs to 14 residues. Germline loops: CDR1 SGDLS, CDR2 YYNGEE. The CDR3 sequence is CASSALQGSYGYTF. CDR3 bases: TGTGCCAGCAGCGCCCTACAGGGTAGCTATGGCTACACCTTC.

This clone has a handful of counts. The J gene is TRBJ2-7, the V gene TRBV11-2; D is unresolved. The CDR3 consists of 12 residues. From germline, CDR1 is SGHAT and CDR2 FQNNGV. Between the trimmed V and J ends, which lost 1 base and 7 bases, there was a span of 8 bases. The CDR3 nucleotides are TGTGCCAGCAGCTTAGGGGCGTCGGAGCAGTACTTC. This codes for CASSLGASEQYF.

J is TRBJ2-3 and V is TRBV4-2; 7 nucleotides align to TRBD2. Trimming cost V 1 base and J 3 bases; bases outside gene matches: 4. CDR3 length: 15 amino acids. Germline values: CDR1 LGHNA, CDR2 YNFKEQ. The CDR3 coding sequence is TGTGCCAGCAGCCAAGGGCGGGAGTGGACAGATACGCAGTATTTT. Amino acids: CASSQGREWTDTQYF.

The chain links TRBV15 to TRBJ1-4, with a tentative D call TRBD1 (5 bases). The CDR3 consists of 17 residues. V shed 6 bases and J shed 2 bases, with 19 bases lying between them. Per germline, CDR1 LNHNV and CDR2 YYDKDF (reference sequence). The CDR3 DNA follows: TGTGCCACCAGGCGGGGGGGAGGAGGAGGGACTAATGAAAAACTGTTTTTT. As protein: CATRRGGGGGTNEKLFF.

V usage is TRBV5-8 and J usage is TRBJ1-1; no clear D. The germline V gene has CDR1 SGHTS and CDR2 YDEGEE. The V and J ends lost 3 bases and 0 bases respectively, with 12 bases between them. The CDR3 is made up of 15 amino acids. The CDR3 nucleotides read TGTGCCAGCAGCTACTGGGCGGGGATGAACACTGAAGCTTTCTTT. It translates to CASSYWAGMNTEAFF.

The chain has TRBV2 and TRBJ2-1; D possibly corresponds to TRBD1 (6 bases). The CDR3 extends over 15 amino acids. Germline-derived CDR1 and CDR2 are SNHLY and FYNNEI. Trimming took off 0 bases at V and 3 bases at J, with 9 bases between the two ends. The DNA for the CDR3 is TGTGCCAGCAGTGAAGCGGACAGAGGCTACAATGAGCAGTTCTTC. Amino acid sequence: CASSEADRGYNEQFF.

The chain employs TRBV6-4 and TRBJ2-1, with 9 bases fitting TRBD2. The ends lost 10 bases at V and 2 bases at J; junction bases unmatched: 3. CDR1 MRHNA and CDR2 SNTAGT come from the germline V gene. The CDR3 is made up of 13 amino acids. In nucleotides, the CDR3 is TGTGCCACCAGCGGGGGGACCTACAATGAGCAGTTCTTC. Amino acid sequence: CATSGGTYNEQFF.

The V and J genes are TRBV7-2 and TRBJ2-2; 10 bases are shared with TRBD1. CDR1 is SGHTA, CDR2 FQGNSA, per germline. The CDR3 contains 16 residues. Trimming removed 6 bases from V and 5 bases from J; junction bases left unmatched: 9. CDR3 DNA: TGTGCCAGCAGGCAGGGAGGGACAGGGGTTACCGGGGAGCTGTTTTTT. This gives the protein CASRQGGTGVTGELFF. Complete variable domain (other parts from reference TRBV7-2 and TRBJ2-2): GAGVSQSPSNKVTEKGKDVELRCDPISGHTALYWYRQSLGQGLEFLIYFQGNSAPDKSGLPSDRFSAERTGGSVSTLTIQRTQQEDSAVYLCASRQGGTGVTGELFFGEGSRLTVL.